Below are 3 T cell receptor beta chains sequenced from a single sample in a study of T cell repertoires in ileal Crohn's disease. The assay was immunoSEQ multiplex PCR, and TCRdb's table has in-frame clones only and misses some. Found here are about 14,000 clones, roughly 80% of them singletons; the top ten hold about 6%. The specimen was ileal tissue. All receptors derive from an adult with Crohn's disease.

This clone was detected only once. CDR3 nucleotide sequence: TGTGCCAGCAGCTCCCTCGCGGGGGCACACTACGAGCAGTACTTC. This encodes CASSSLAGAHYEQYF. This chain uses TRBV5-5 with TRBJ2-7, with a possible D match to TRBD2 (7 bases). The CDR3 spans 15 residues. Germline V gives CDR1 SGHKS, CDR2 YYEKEE (reference sequence). The V end lost 3 bases, the J end lost 3 bases, and 16 bases lay between the germline ends.

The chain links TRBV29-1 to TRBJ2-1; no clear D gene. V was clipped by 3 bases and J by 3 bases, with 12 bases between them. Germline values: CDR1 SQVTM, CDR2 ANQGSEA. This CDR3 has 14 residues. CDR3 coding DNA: TGCAGCGTTGACGAGAGTATCAACTACAATGAGCAGTTCTTC. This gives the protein CSVDESINYNEQFF.

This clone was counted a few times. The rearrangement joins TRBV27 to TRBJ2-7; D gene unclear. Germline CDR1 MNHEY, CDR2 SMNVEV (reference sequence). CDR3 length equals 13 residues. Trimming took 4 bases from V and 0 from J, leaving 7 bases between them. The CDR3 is CASSWQVSYEQYF. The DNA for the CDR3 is TGTGCCAGCAGTTGGCAGGTCTCCTACGAGCAGTACTTC.